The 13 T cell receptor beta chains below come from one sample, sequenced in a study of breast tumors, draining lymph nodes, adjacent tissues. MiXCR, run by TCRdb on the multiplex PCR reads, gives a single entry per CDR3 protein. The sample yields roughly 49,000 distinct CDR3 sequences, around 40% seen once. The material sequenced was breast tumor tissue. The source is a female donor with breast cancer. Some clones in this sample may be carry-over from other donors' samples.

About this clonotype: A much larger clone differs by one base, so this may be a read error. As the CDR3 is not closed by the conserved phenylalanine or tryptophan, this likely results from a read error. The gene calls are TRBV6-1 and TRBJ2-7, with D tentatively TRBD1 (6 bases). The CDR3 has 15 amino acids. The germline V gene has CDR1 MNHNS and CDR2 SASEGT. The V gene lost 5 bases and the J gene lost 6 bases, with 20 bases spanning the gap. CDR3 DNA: TGTGCCAGCAGTACCCAGGGGATAATCCCCCTCGAGCAGTACTCC. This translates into CASSTQGIIPLEQYS.

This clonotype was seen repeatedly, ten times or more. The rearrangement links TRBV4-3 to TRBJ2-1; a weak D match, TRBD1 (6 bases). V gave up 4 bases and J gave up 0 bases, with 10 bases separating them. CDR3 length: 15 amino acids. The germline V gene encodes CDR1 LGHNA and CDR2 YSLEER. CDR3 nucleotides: TGCGCCAGCAGCCCCAGGGGTGTCTCCTACAATGAGCAGTTCTTC. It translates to CASSPRGVSYNEQFF.

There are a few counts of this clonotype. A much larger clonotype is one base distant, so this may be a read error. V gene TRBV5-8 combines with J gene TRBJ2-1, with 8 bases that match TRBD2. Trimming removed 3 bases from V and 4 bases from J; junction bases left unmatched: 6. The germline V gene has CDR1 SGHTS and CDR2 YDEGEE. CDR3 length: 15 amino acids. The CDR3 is CASSSSGSLYNEQFF. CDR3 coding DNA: TGTGCCAGCAGCTCTAGCGGGTCCCTATACAATGAGCAGTTCTTC.

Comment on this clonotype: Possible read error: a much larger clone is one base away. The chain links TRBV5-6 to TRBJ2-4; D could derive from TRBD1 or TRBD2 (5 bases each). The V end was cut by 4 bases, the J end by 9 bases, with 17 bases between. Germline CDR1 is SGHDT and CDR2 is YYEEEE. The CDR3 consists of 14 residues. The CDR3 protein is CASSLPGPQSIQYF. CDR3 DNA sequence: TGTGCCAGCAGCCTACCGGGACCTCAAAGCATTCAGTACTTC.

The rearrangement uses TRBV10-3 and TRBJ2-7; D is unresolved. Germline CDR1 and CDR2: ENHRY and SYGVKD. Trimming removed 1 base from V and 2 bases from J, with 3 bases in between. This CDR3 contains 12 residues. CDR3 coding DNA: TGTGCCATCAGTGAGTACACCTACGAGCAGTACTTC. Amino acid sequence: CAISEYTYEQYF.

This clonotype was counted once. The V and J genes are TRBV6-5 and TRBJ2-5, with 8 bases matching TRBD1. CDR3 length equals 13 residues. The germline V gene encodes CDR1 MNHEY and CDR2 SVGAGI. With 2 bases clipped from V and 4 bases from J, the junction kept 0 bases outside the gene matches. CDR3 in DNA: TGTGCCAGCAGTTACGGGACAGGAGAGACCCAGTACTTC. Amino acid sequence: CASSYGTGETQYF.

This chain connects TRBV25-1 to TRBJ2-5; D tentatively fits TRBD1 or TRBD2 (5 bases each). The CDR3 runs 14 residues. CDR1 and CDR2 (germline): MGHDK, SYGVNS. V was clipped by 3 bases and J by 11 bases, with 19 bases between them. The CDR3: CASSDGAYTDTQYF. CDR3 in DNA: TGTGCCAGCAGTGACGGGGCCTACACAGATACGCAGTACTTC.

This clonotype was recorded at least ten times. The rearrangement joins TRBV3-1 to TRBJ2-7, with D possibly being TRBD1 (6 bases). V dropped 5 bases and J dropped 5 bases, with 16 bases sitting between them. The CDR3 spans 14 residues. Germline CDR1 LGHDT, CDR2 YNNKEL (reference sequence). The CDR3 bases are TGTGCCAGCAGCTCCCGGGACAAAAACAACGAGCAGTACTTC. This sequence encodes CASSSRDKNNEQYF.

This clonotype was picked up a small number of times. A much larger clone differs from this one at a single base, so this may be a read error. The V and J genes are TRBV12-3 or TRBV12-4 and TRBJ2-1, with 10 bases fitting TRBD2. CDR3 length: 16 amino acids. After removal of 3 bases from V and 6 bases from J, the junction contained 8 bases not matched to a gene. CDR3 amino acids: CASSFGASGSANEQFF. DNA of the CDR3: TGTGCCAGCAGTTTCGGGGCTAGCGGGAGTGCCAATGAGCAGTTCTTC.

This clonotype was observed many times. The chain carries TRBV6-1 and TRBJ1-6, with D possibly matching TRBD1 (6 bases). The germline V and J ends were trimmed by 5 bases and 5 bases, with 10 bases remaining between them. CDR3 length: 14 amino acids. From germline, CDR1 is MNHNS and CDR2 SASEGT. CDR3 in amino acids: CASSPGVNNSPLHF. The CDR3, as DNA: TGTGCCAGCAGTCCAGGGGTTAATAATTCACCCCTCCACTTT.

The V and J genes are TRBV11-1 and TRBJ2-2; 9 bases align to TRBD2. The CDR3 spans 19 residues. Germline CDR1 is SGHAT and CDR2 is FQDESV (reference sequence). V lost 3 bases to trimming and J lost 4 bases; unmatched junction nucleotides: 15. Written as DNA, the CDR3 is TGTGCCAGCAGCTTGAAACCGGGACCAGCGGGAGGAGGCACCGGGGAGCTGTTTTTT. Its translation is CASSLKPGPAGGGTGELFF.

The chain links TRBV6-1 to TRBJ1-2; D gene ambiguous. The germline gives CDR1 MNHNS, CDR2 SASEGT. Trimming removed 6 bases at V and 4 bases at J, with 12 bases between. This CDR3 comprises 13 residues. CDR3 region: CASREQNGYGYTF. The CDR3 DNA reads TGTGCCAGCAGAGAACAGAACGGCTATGGCTACACCTTC.

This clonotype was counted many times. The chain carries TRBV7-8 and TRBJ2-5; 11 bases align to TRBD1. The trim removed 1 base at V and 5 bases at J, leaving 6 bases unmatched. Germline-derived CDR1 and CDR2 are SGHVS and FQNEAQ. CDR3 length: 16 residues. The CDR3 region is CASSLEGTGGLETQYF. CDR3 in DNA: TGTGCCAGCAGCTTAGAGGGGACAGGGGGATTGGAGACCCAGTACTTC.